The sequence of this T cell receptor beta chain was determined in a study of Ad26.COV2.S vaccination and SARS-CoV-2 variants. Sample treatment: over 15 received Ad26.COV2.S at low or high dose, single or two shots; roughly five received placebo; per-sample allocation not given. The samples date from day 63 after the first vaccine or placebo injection. The V gene's germline CDR1 is SGHRS and CDR2 YFSETQ. This CDR3 region has 16 residues. With V trimmed by 5 bases and J by 0 bases, 6 bases remained unmatched. The protocol was immunoSEQ multiplex PCR, while the TCRdb copy is restricted to in-frame clones and leaves out a portion. The data contain some 390,000 clones, approximately 91% of them singletons.

This specimen was peripheral blood, taken in a trial of Ad26.COV2.S vaccine versus placebo. The TCR was taken from a person aged 18-65 years who received the Ad26.COV2.S COVID-19 vaccine or a placebo. The rearrangement uses TRBV5-1 and TRBJ2-3; TRBD2 aligns across 10 bases. CDR3 amino acids: CASSSLAGGSTDTQYF. CDR3 coding DNA: TGCGCCAGCAGTAGTTTAGCGGGAGGTAGCACAGATACGCAGTATTTT.